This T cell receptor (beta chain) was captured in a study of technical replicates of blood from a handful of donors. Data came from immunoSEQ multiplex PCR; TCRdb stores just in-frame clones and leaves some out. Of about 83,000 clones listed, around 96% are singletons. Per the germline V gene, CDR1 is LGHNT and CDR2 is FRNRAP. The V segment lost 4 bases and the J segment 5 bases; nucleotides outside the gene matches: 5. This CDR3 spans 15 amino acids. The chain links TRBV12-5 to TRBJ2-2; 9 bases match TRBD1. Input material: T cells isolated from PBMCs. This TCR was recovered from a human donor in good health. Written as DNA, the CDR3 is TGTGCTAGTGGTTCCGGGGACAGGGTGACCGGGGAGCTGTTTTTT. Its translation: CASGSGDRVTGELFF.